These 31 T cell receptor beta chains originate from one sample sequenced in a study of cytomegalovirus exposure and HLA in healthy donors. 13 Jbeta primers and 60 Vbeta primers were used for the PCR. Here immunoSEQ multiplex PCR was the method, and the copy in TCRdb shows in-frame clones only, minus some. The data hold 120,000 or so clones, with around 81% observed a single time. Sequencing was carried out using PBMCs. The receptors were sampled from a female donor in good health and CMV-seronegative.

The chain links TRBV19 to TRBJ1-4; 8 nucleotides line up with TRBD1. The CDR3 has 14 residues. Germline-derived CDR1 and CDR2 are LNHDA and SQIVND (reference sequence). V trimming: 7 bases; J trimming: 9 bases; junction bases outside the gene matches: 10. CDR3 DNA sequence: TGTGCCAGTATAGACTCAGGGGGCCGGCAAAAACTGTTTTTT. Its protein product is CASIDSGGRQKLFF.

The J gene is TRBJ2-6, the V gene TRBV27; 9 nucleotides line up with TRBD1. The CDR3 covers 19 residues. Trimming cost V 0 bases and J 0 bases; bases outside gene matches: 6. Germline V CDR1 and CDR2: MNHEY, SMNVEV (reference sequence). CDR3 DNA: TGTGCCAGCAGTTTATCGGGGACAGGGCCTCGCTCTGGGGCCAACGTCCTGACTTTC. It encodes CASSLSGTGPRSGANVLTF.

The CDR3 DNA sequence: TGTGCCAGCAGTTTGACAGGATTAAACACTGAAGCTTTCTTT. It is translated as CASSLTGLNTEAFF. The gene calls are TRBV28 and TRBJ1-1, with D maybe TRBD1 (6 bases). In germline, CDR1 is MDHEN, CDR2 SYDVKM. The CDR3 has 14 residues. Between the trimmed V and J ends, which lost 3 bases and 2 bases, there was a span of 10 bases.

The genes are TRBV30 and TRBJ1-2; a weak D match, TRBD1 (5 bases). This CDR3 is built from 13 residues. Germline V lookup: CDR1 GTSNPN, CDR2 SVGIG (reference sequence). The germline V and J ends were trimmed by 3 bases and 6 bases, with 14 bases remaining between them. CDR3 sequence reads: CAWRAGRTNGYTF. DNA of the CDR3: TGTGCCTGGAGGGCAGGGCGGACCAATGGCTACACCTTC.

This chain links TRBV27 with TRBJ2-5, with 10 bases identical to TRBD1. CDR1 and CDR2 from the germline V gene are MNHEY and SMNVEV (reference sequence). The CDR3 runs to 17 residues. The ends lost 6 bases at V and 5 bases at J; junction bases unmatched: 15. The CDR3 protein is CASSQSPRQGARETQYF. In DNA, the CDR3 is TGTGCCAGCAGCCAATCCCCCCGACAGGGGGCGCGGGAGACCCAGTACTTC.

The gene calls are TRBV5-4 and TRBJ1-1; D is uncertain. The CDR3 spans 16 residues. Germline CDR1 is SGHNT and CDR2 is YYREEE (reference sequence). V shed 5 bases and J shed 0 bases, with 17 bases lying between them. For the CDR3, the DNA is TGTGCCAGCAGTGGGGTCGGAGGGAGGATGAACACTGAAGCTTTCTTT. This gives the protein CASSGVGGRMNTEAFF.

This sequence joins TRBV4-1 and TRBJ1-5, with D unresolved. Trimming left V 2 bases short and J 3 bases short, with 17 bases between. This CDR3 contains 17 residues. Germline values: CDR1 MGHRA, CDR2 YSYEKL. The CDR3 sequence: CASSQRGGLRDNQPQHF. CDR3 in DNA: TGCGCCAGCAGCCAACGCGGTGGGCTTCGGGACAATCAGCCCCAGCATTTT.

This clone appeared a single time. The J gene is TRBJ2-5, the V gene TRBV4-1, with 12 bases fitting TRBD2. This CDR3 is 18 amino acids long. The germline gives CDR1 MGHRA, CDR2 YSYEKL. V trimming: 4 bases; J trimming: 1 base; junction bases outside the gene matches: 10. The CDR3 DNA is TGCGCCAGCAGCCCCCGATACCTAGCGGGAGGGTTCCAAGAGACCCAGTACTTC. It is translated as CASSPRYLAGGFQETQYF.

This clone was observed a handful of times. The chain couples TRBV5-4 to TRBJ2-7, with D possibly being TRBD2 (7 bases). Trimming removed 4 bases from V and 2 bases from J, with 16 bases in between. CDR3 size: 15 residues. The germline CDR1 and CDR2 sequences are SGHNT and YYREEE (reference sequence). The CDR3 loop is CASSTKRGAAYEQYF. CDR3 DNA: TGTGCCAGCAGCACGAAACGGGGGGCCGCCTACGAGCAGTACTTC.

The chain joins TRBV21-1 to TRBJ2-7; whether TRBD2, the table's D call, matches the DNA was not checked. TRBV21-1 is described as a pseudogene. The CDR3 length is 13 residues. CDR3: CARIRGFNYEQYF. In DNA, the CDR3 is TGTGCCAGGATCAGAGGGTTTAACTACGAGCAGTACTTC.

This clone was picked up a small number of times. The rearrangement uses TRBV11-2 and TRBJ2-1; the D gene is possibly TRBD1 (6 bases). Trimming shortened V by 3 bases and J by 0 bases, and 9 bases separated the two germline ends. Germline CDR1 reads SGHAT; CDR2 reads FQNNGV. The CDR3 extends over 15 amino acids. The CDR3: CASSFLTGSYNEQFF. The CDR3 DNA reads TGTGCCAGCAGCTTTTTGACAGGCTCCTACAATGAGCAGTTCTTC.

This clone has a handful of counts. The rearrangement uses TRBV2 and TRBJ1-4; D is perhaps TRBD1 (5 bases). V was cut by 4 bases and J by 5 bases, with 11 bases left in between. CDR1 and CDR2 (germline): SNHLY, FYNNEI. The CDR3 has 14 residues. The CDR3 nucleotides are TGTGCCAGCAGTGTGGGGCAGAGGAATGAAAAACTGTTTTTT. Encoded protein: CASSVGQRNEKLFF.

The V gene is TRBV21-1, the J gene TRBJ1-1; the table calls TRBD1, which could not be checked here. TRBV21-1 is annotated as a pseudogene. The CDR3 extends over 13 amino acids. The CDR3 nucleotides read TGTGCCAGTCCTCAGGGAATCTACACTGAAGCTTTCTTT. It codes for CASPQGIYTEAFF.

In this sample, this clone turned up once. The gene calls are TRBV5-1 and TRBJ2-7; 9 nucleotides agree with TRBD1. CDR1 SGHRS and CDR2 YFSETQ come from the germline V gene. J lost 4 bases, V lost 4 bases, and 12 bases had no gene match. This CDR3 spans 16 amino acids. CDR3 region: CASSLQTGTGLYEQYF. In nucleotides, the CDR3 is TGCGCCAGCAGCCTCCAAACCGGGACAGGGCTGTACGAGCAGTACTTC. Combining the CDR3 with reference TRBV5-1 and TRBJ2-7 gives the whole variable domain KAGVTQTPRYLIKTRGQQVTLSCSPISGHRSVSWYQQTPGQGLQFLFEYFSETQRNKGNFPGRFSGRQFSNSRSEMNVSTLELGDSALYLCASSLQTGTGLYEQYFGPGTRLTVT.

This chain connects TRBV9 to TRBJ2-5; D is undetermined. Per the germline V gene, CDR1 is SGDLS and CDR2 is YYNGEE. The CDR3 extends over 13 amino acids. V gave up 1 base and J gave up 2 bases, with 6 bases separating them. CDR3 sequence (DNA): TGTGCCAGCAGCGTATCCAGTCAAGAGACCCAGTACTTC. This gives the protein CASSVSSQETQYF.

The chain joins TRBV2 to TRBJ2-5; D is undetermined. Germline CDR1 SNHLY, CDR2 FYNNEI. The CDR3 is 13 residues long. Trimming pared 9 bases from V and 4 bases from J, leaving 15 bases between. CDR3 coding DNA: TGTGCCAGGGCATCCGGAGAAGGAGAGACCCAGTACTTC. Protein product: CARASGEGETQYF.

The chain carries TRBV21-1 and TRBJ1-4; the table's D call, TRBD1, has no DNA check behind it. TRBV21-1 is a documented pseudogene. This CDR3 is built from 15 residues. The DNA for the CDR3 is TGTGCCAGCAGCAAAGGGGAGACAGGGTTGCGGAAAACTGTTTTT. Encoded protein: CASSKGETGLRKTVF.

Of note for this clone: An end of the junction does not agree with germline; a read error may underlie this. The chain links TRBV7-9 to TRBJ2-1; the D gene is possibly TRBD2 (5 bases). CDR3 length: 15 residues. From germline, CDR1 is SEHNR and CDR2 FQNEAQ (reference sequence). The CDR3 region has the DNA TGTTCCAGCAGCCGTCTAACTAGAGTTGGCGATGAGCAGTTCTTC. Protein: CSSSRLTRVGDEQFF.

The J gene is TRBJ2-1, the V gene TRBV10-3; the D gene is possibly TRBD1 (5 bases). This CDR3 spans 15 amino acids. The germline CDR1 and CDR2 sequences are ENHRY and SYGVKD. The V and J ends lost 3 bases and 0 bases respectively, with 9 bases between them. CDR3 in DNA: TGTGCCATCAGTGAATTAGGGGCCTCCTACAATGAGCAGTTCTTC. Residues: CAISELGASYNEQFF.

This clone was detected only a few times. This chain uses TRBV19 with TRBJ2-7; possibly TRBD1 for D (5 bases). The V end lost 10 bases, the J end lost 1 base, and 8 bases lay between the germline ends. This CDR3 is 11 amino acids long. Looked up from germline, CDR1 is LNHDA and CDR2 is SQIVND (reference sequence). CDR3 amino acids: CATTDSYEQYF. The CDR3 DNA follows: TGTGCCACGACAGATTCCTACGAGCAGTACTTC.

The rearrangement joins TRBV27 to TRBJ2-7; D call uncertain. The V and J ends lost 0 bases and 5 bases respectively, with 11 bases between them. CDR1 is MNHEY, CDR2 SMNVEV, per germline (reference sequence). The CDR3 has 14 amino acids. In DNA form, the CDR3 reads TGTGCCAGCAGTTTATCCCTGCCCCTAAACGAGCAGTACTTC. Its protein is CASSLSLPLNEQYF.

Here the CDR3 reads CASSNSRLGANTEAFF. CDR3 coding DNA: TGTGCCAGCTCAAATTCGAGACTGGGAGCGAACACTGAAGCTTTCTTT. The rearrangement joins TRBV18 to TRBJ1-1, with D unresolved. Germline CDR1 KGHSH, CDR2 LQKENI. This CDR3 contains 16 residues. V was pared by 5 bases and J by 1 base, with 17 bases between.

As DNA, the CDR3 is TGTGCCAGCAGCTTACTGTCGAACACTGAAGCTTTCTTT. Translating gives CASSLLSNTEAFF. The gene calls are TRBV11-3 and TRBJ1-1, with D unresolved. The V end lost 2 bases, the J end lost 1 base, and 5 bases lay between the germline ends. The CDR3 covers 13 residues. The germline V gene encodes CDR1 SGHNT and CDR2 YENEEA.

The genes are TRBV11-3 and TRBJ1-1; D uncertain. Germline loops: CDR1 SGHNT, CDR2 YENEEA. The CDR3 length is 12 residues. With 2 bases removed from V and 11 bases from J, the gap between germline ends came to 12 bases. CDR3 protein: CASSLNSSPAFF. DNA for the CDR3: TGTGCCAGCAGCTTAAATAGCTCGCCGGCTTTCTTT.

The chain joins TRBV7-9 to TRBJ1-1; D remains ambiguous. V was clipped by 2 bases and J by 1 base, with 11 bases between them. CDR3 length equals 15 residues. Per germline, CDR1 SEHNR and CDR2 FQNEAQ (reference sequence). This chain's CDR3 is CASSLTGRANTEAFF. The DNA of the CDR3 is TGTGCCAGCAGCTTAACTGGGAGAGCGAACACTGAAGCTTTCTTT.

This chain links TRBV28 with TRBJ2-1; D perhaps matches TRBD2 (6 bases). The germline V and J ends were trimmed by 1 base and 5 bases, with 12 bases remaining between them. This CDR3 contains 15 residues. Per germline, CDR1 MDHEN and CDR2 SYDVKM. CDR3 region: CASSLSSGWNNEQFF. Here the CDR3 DNA reads TGTGCCAGCAGTTTATCAAGCGGGTGGAACAATGAGCAGTTCTTC.

This clone has more than one count but fewer than ten. This chain links TRBV30 with TRBJ2-2, with 8 bases lining up with TRBD2. Germline values: CDR1 GTSNPN, CDR2 SVGIG (reference sequence). This CDR3 region has 13 residues. Trimming at V came to 5 bases and at J to 6 bases, leaving 5 bases not matched to a gene. The CDR3 here is CAWGLARPGELFF. DNA of the CDR3: TGTGCCTGGGGACTAGCCAGACCCGGGGAGCTGTTTTTT.

This chain uses TRBV5-4 with TRBJ2-7; TRBD2 aligns across 9 bases. The V and J ends lost 4 bases and 2 bases, in that order; junction bases with no gene match: 7. This CDR3 has 15 residues. Germline CDR1 is SGHNT and CDR2 is YYREEE (reference sequence). The CDR3 DNA follows: TGTGCCAGCAGCCGAGCGGGAGGTTCCCCCTACGAGCAGTACTTC. As protein: CASSRAGGSPYEQYF.

This chain links TRBV6-1 with TRBJ1-2; D is perhaps TRBD1 (6 bases). The CDR3 is 14 amino acids. Trimming left V 7 bases short and J 8 bases short, with 20 bases between. Germline V gene sequence: CDR1 MNHNS, CDR2 SASEGT. Written as DNA, the CDR3 is TGTGCCAGCAACCAAAGGGGGGAGGGTCGGGGCTACACCTTC. This codes for CASNQRGEGRGYTF.

This clone was seen a handful of times. This chain uses TRBV7-8 with TRBJ1-4, with 8 bases matching TRBD1. The CDR3 has 17 residues. Looked up from germline, CDR1 is SGHVS and CDR2 is FQNEAQ. V was pared by 2 bases and J by 0 bases, with 5 bases of the junction left unmatched. CDR3 sequence (DNA): TGTGCCAGCAGCTTAAGACAGGGGCTAGCAACTAATGAAAAACTGTTTTTT. It specifies CASSLRQGLATNEKLFF.

The rearrangement links TRBV9 to TRBJ2-5; the match to TRBD1 covers 10 bases. Losses at the gene ends were 7 bases for V and 9 bases for J; bases not matched to a gene: 6. Germline V lookup: CDR1 SGDLS, CDR2 YYNGEE. The CDR3 runs 12 residues. CDR3 nucleotides: TGTGCCAGCGGGACAGGGGTTCGGTCCCAGTACTTC. Encoded protein: CASGTGVRSQYF.